What follows are 30 T cell receptor beta chains derived from one specimen sequenced in a study of shared clonotypes between healthy human individuals. Using immunoSEQ multiplex PCR, the repertoire was profiled, and TCRdb retains in-frame clones only, with some absent. This repertoire shows some 2,500,000 clones, roughly 92% found once; its top ten account for 0.3% to 0.4%. Sequenced input: naive CD4+ T cells from PBMCs. Noted subset: CD45RA+ positively selected. These receptor sequences come from a man between 18 and 29 years old in good health. Some clones in this sample may be carry-over from other donors' samples.

CDR3 DNA: TGTGCCAGCAGCACGGGACTAGCCCCCGCAGTAGGGCAGTATTTT. Translation gives CASSTGLAPAVGQYF. This rearrangement joins TRBV5-8 to TRBJ2-3; TRBD2 agrees at 9 bases. After removal of 4 bases from V and 11 bases from J, the junction contained 14 bases not matched to a gene. Germline assignment: CDR1 SGHTS and CDR2 YDEGEE. The CDR3 contains 15 residues.

This chain links TRBV27 with TRBJ2-7; D might be TRBD2 (7 bases). Germline CDR1 reads MNHEY; CDR2 reads SMNVEV (reference sequence). V dropped 3 bases and J dropped 3 bases, with 18 bases sitting between them. CDR3 size: 16 residues. The CDR3, as DNA: TGTGCCAGCAGTTTCGGGGGAGGGGGGGCCCTCTACGAGCAGTACTTC. The encoded protein is CASSFGGGGALYEQYF.

The rearrangement uses TRBV7-6 and TRBJ2-2, with TRBD1 matching over 9 bases. Germline CDR1 is SGHVS and CDR2 is FNYEAQ. This CDR3 has 15 amino acids. Trimming cost V 5 bases and J 6 bases; bases outside gene matches: 7. The CDR3 sequence: CASSRQGGRAGELFF. In nucleotides, the CDR3 is TGTGCCAGCAGCAGACAGGGGGGAAGGGCCGGGGAGCTGTTTTTT.

The genes are TRBV10-1 and TRBJ2-7; D remains ambiguous. Trimming left V 0 bases short and J 6 bases short, with 9 bases between. The CDR3 loop spans 13 amino acids. Germline V gene sequence: CDR1 WNHNN, CDR2 SYGVQD (reference sequence). CDR3 protein: CASSESLIAEQYF. CDR3 nucleotides: TGCGCCAGCAGTGAGTCTCTTATAGCCGAGCAGTACTTC.

The chain joins TRBV25-1 to TRBJ1-2; 9 bases are a match to TRBD1. J gave up 1 base and V 4 bases, and 4 bases lay outside the gene matches. CDR1 and CDR2 from the germline V gene are MGHDK and SYGVNS. CDR3 length equals 15 residues. The CDR3 sequence is CASSARDRVNYGYTF. CDR3 coding DNA: TGTGCCAGCAGTGCCCGGGACAGGGTTAACTATGGCTACACCTTC.

As to this clone: Other DNA sequences in the same sample also yield this CDR3. This sequence joins TRBV30 and TRBJ1-5; D is possibly TRBD1 (6 bases). From germline, CDR1 is GTSNPN and CDR2 SVGIG (reference sequence). The V gene lost 5 bases and the J gene lost 4 bases, with 12 bases spanning the gap. There are 13 residues in the CDR3. The CDR3 DNA reads TGTGCCTGGTCCCCCGGACAGAATCAGCCCCAGCATTTT. It codes for CAWSPGQNQPQHF.

The rearrangement uses TRBV5-4 and TRBJ2-2; perhaps TRBD2 as D (5 bases). Looked up from germline, CDR1 is SGHNT and CDR2 is YYREEE (reference sequence). V shed 2 bases and J shed 7 bases, with 9 bases lying between them. There are 13 residues in the CDR3. For the CDR3, the DNA is TGTGCCAGCAGCTTCCGGGGTGTCGGGGAGCTGTTTTTT. It translates to CASSFRGVGELFF.

This clone showed up just once. The rearrangement uses TRBV18 and TRBJ2-3; the match to TRBD2 covers 11 bases. The V gene's germline CDR1 is KGHSH and CDR2 LQKENI. The V segment lost 6 bases and the J segment 6 bases; nucleotides outside the gene matches: 11. The CDR3 spans 16 residues. CDR3: CASSPTSGSSGDTQYF. DNA of the CDR3: TGTGCCAGCTCGCCTACTAGCGGGAGTTCCGGGGATACGCAGTATTTT.

In regard to this clone: The sample carries other DNA sequences with the same CDR3. The chain couples TRBV19 to TRBJ2-5; TRBD1 or TRBD2 may be the D gene (5 bases each). Deletions cut 5 bases from V and 5 bases from J, with 12 bases between. Germline CDR1 is LNHDA and CDR2 is SQIVND (reference sequence). The CDR3 runs 13 residues. For the CDR3, the DNA is TGTGCCAGTAGTGGGGGTTTAGGGGAGACCCAGTACTTC. It codes for CASSGGLGETQYF.

This clone was detected once. V is TRBV11-2 and J is TRBJ2-3, with 9 nucleotides matching TRBD1. CDR1 and CDR2 from the germline V gene are SGHAT and FQNNGV. This CDR3 spans 17 amino acids. J was trimmed by 1 base and V by 1 base; bases with no gene match: 6. CDR3 in amino acids: CASSLARGQGGTDTQYF. The DNA for the CDR3 is TGTGCCAGCAGCTTAGCCCGGGGACAGGGTGGCACAGATACGCAGTATTTT.

This clone is a singleton in its sample. V gene TRBV4-1 combines with J gene TRBJ2-1, with 8 bases aligning to TRBD2. The CDR3 has 15 residues. Germline assignment: CDR1 MGHRA and CDR2 YSYEKL. After removal of 4 bases from V and 7 bases from J, the junction contained 9 bases not matched to a gene. The CDR3 loop reads CASSPLSSGSNEQFF. The CDR3 DNA follows: TGCGCCAGCAGCCCTCTTTCCAGCGGGAGTAATGAGCAGTTCTTC.

This chain connects TRBV28 to TRBJ1-2; maybe TRBD1 (5 bases). Between the trimmed V and J ends, which lost 8 bases and 6 bases, there was a span of 16 bases. The CDR3 sequence is 13 residues long. Germline V gene data show CDR1 as MDHEN and CDR2 as SYDVKM. CDR3 sequence (DNA): TGTGCCAGCGGGATTCAGGGCGGGGATGGCTACACCTTC. This gives the protein CASGIQGGDGYTF.

Turning to this clone: Distinct nucleotide sequences in the sample also encode this CDR3. The chain uses TRBV18 and TRBJ2-7; 8 nucleotides align to TRBD1. This CDR3 contains 13 residues. V shed 3 bases and J 3 bases; nucleotides not matched to a gene: 1. From germline, CDR1 is KGHSH and CDR2 LQKENI. CDR3 nucleotide sequence: TGTGCCAGCTCACCGACAGGGGTCTACGAGCAGTACTTC. Its translation is CASSPTGVYEQYF.

The CDR3 is CASSLGTSGPPSYNEQFF. DNA of the CDR3: TGTGCCAGCAGCTTAGGAACTTCGGGACCCCCCTCCTACAATGAGCAGTTCTTC. The chain carries TRBV11-3 and TRBJ2-1, with D perhaps being TRBD1 or TRBD2 (5 bases each). V gave up 1 base and J gave up 0 bases, with 16 bases separating them. This CDR3 is built from 18 residues. CDR1 SGHNT and CDR2 YENEEA come from the germline V gene. Full variable domain (rest looked up from reference TRBV11-3 and TRBJ2-1): EAGVVQSPRYKIIEKKQPVAFWCNPISGHNTLYWYLQNLGQGPELLIRYENEEAVDDSQLPKDRFSAERLKGVDSTLKIQPAELGDSAVYLCASSLGTSGPPSYNEQFFGPGTRLTVL.

The genes are TRBV7-9 and TRBJ2-5; the D gene could be TRBD1 or TRBD2 (5 bases each). The V and J ends lost 5 bases and 1 base respectively, with 8 bases between them. In germline, CDR1 is SEHNR, CDR2 FQNEAQ (reference sequence). CDR3 length equals 13 residues. The CDR3 region is CASSPGRQETQYF. Written as DNA, the CDR3 is TGTGCCAGCAGCCCGGGACGCCAAGAGACCCAGTACTTC.

The CDR3 loop is CASMGPNRGDTEAFF. CDR3 nucleotides: TGTGCCAGTATGGGGCCCAACAGGGGTGACACTGAAGCTTTCTTT. V and J are TRBV19 and TRBJ1-1; TRBD1 matches 7 bases. Trimming at V came to 7 bases and at J to 3 bases, leaving 11 bases not matched to a gene. Germline values: CDR1 LNHDA, CDR2 SQIVND (reference sequence). CDR3 length: 15 amino acids.

This chain connects TRBV7-9 to TRBJ2-4; 8 bases match TRBD1. J was trimmed by 8 bases and V by 1 base; bases with no gene match: 4. This CDR3 is 14 amino acids long. The germline V gene has CDR1 SEHNR and CDR2 FQNEAQ (reference sequence). DNA for the CDR3: TGTGCCAGCAGCTTAGGTCCACAGGGGGACATTCAGTACTTC. Encoded protein: CASSLGPQGDIQYF.

As regards this clone: Distinct nucleotide sequences in the sample also encode this CDR3. CDR3 sequence reads: CASSLDRAREKLFF. The CDR3 DNA is TGTGCCAGCAGTCTGGACAGGGCCAGGGAAAAACTGTTTTTT. V gene TRBV28 combines with J gene TRBJ1-4; TRBD1 agrees at 8 bases. Germline V gene lookup returns CDR1 MDHEN and CDR2 SYDVKM. This CDR3 has 14 amino acids. Trimming took 5 bases from V and 8 from J; bases not matched to a gene: 7.

Only one count was recorded for this clone. This chain connects TRBV28 to TRBJ2-3; the D gene is possibly TRBD2 (5 bases). The CDR3 runs to 14 residues. Germline V CDR1 and CDR2: MDHEN, SYDVKM. The ends were cut back, 6 bases at V and 12 bases at J, with 22 bases in the middle. The CDR3 reads CASSLEEGLTRQYF. The CDR3 nucleotides read TGTGCCAGCAGCCTAGAAGAGGGTCTCACACGACAGTATTTT. The variable domain in full, completed from reference TRBV28 and TRBJ2-3, reads DVKVTQSSRYLVKRTGEKVFLECVQDMDHENMFWYRQDPGLGLRLIYFSYDVKMKEKGDIPEGYSVSREKKERFSLILESASTNQTSMYLCASSLEEGLTRQYFGPGTRLTVL.

The CDR3 coding sequence is TGTGCCAGCATCCATAACCCGGGACAGCGGACTTCTAATGAAAAACTGTTTTTT. This translates into CASIHNPGQRTSNEKLFF. The rearrangement uses TRBV5-5 and TRBJ1-4; 7 bases match TRBD1. This CDR3 has 18 residues. The J segment lost 3 bases and the V segment lost 6 bases, leaving 17 bases of the junction unmatched. The germline CDR1 and CDR2 sequences are SGHKS and YYEKEE (reference sequence). The variable domain in full, with the rest retrieved from reference TRBV5-5 and TRBJ1-4, is DAGVTQSPTHLIKTRGQQVTLRCSPISGHKSVSWYQQVLGQGPQFIFQYYEKEERGRGNFPDRFSARQFPNYSSELNVNALLLGDSALYLCASIHNPGQRTSNEKLFFGSGTQLSVL.

The chain uses TRBV19 and TRBJ1-2; perhaps TRBD1 as D (6 bases). Trimming shortened V by 6 bases and J by 4 bases, and 18 bases separated the two germline ends. CDR1 LNHDA and CDR2 SQIVND come from the germline V gene (reference sequence). This CDR3 is 15 amino acids long. CDR3 loop: CASRMRGVDAYGYTF. The CDR3, as DNA: TGTGCCAGTAGGATGAGGGGGGTTGACGCCTATGGCTACACCTTC.

V gene TRBV6-5 combines with J gene TRBJ1-3; no clear D. V lost 8 bases, J lost 0 bases, and 11 bases lay in between. The CDR3 has 14 residues. Germline V gene lookup returns CDR1 MNHEY and CDR2 SVGAGI. CDR3 protein: CASGELGSGNTIYF. Written as DNA, the CDR3 is TGTGCCAGCGGCGAATTGGGCTCTGGAAACACCATATATTTT.

The chain links TRBV14 to TRBJ2-2; TRBD2 matches 9 bases. From germline, CDR1 is SGHDN and CDR2 FVKESK. There are 19 residues in the CDR3. Trimming removed 1 base from V and 1 base from J; junction bases left unmatched: 10. The CDR3 bases are TGTGCCAGCAGCCAAGGCTTTGGTAGCGGGAGACTGAACACCGGGGAGCTGTTTTTT. This gives the protein CASSQGFGSGRLNTGELFF.

The chain has TRBV30 and TRBJ2-7; the D gene could be TRBD1 or TRBD2 (5 bases each). CDR1 GTSNPN and CDR2 SVGIG come from the germline V gene (reference sequence). The CDR3 is 12 residues long. V lost 5 bases to trimming and J lost 0 bases, with 8 bases between them. CDR3 protein: CAWGGISYEQYF. In DNA, the CDR3 is TGTGCCTGGGGGGGTATCTCCTACGAGCAGTACTTC.

The V gene is TRBV2, the J gene TRBJ2-5; D unresolved. Germline CDR1 is SNHLY and CDR2 is FYNNEI. V lost 2 bases, J lost 6 bases, and 4 bases lay in between. This CDR3 is built from 11 residues. Here the CDR3 reads CASSELQTQYF. As DNA, the CDR3 is TGTGCCAGCAGTGAACTCCAGACCCAGTACTTC.

The chain uses TRBV28 and TRBJ2-3, with 9 bases matching TRBD2. Germline V gives CDR1 MDHEN, CDR2 SYDVKM. J gave up 3 bases and V 3 bases, and 4 bases lay outside the gene matches. The CDR3 contains 15 residues. The CDR3 DNA is TGTGCCAGCAGTTTGCTAGCGGGACAAACAGATACGCAGTATTTT. This translates into CASSLLAGQTDTQYF.

The CDR3 here is CASSFLTGESYEQYF. The CDR3 DNA follows: TGTGCCAGCAGTTTCCTAACAGGGGAGTCCTACGAGCAGTACTTC. The chain carries TRBV27 and TRBJ2-7; 7 nucleotides match TRBD1. The CDR3 extends over 15 amino acids. Germline loops: CDR1 MNHEY, CDR2 SMNVEV (reference sequence). V lost 3 bases, J lost 1 base, and 6 bases stayed unmatched.

The chain combines TRBV5-4 with TRBJ2-3, with D possibly being TRBD2 (7 bases). The CDR3 runs 15 residues. V was trimmed by 2 bases and J by 5 bases, leaving 15 bases between them. Germline assignment: CDR1 SGHNT and CDR2 YYREEE (reference sequence). CDR3 in amino acids: CASSFPGRGVDTQYF. CDR3 nucleotide sequence: TGTGCCAGCAGCTTTCCAGGGAGGGGGGTAGATACGCAGTATTTT.

The chain couples TRBV9 to TRBJ2-4; D possibly corresponds to TRBD2 (6 bases). This CDR3 contains 17 residues. Germline V gene lookup returns CDR1 SGDLS and CDR2 YYNGEE. V was pared by 3 bases and J by 6 bases, with 22 bases between. CDR3 region: CASSAGPIPLGGNIQYF. The CDR3 bases are TGTGCCAGCAGCGCGGGACCGATACCTTTGGGGGGAAACATTCAGTACTTC. Full variable domain (rest looked up from reference TRBV9 and TRBJ2-4): DSGVTQTPKHLITATGQRVTLRCSPRSGDLSVYWYQQSLDQGLQFLIQYYNGEERAKGNILERFSAQQFPDLHSELNLSSLELGDSALYFCASSAGPIPLGGNIQYFGAGTRLSVL.

Of note for this clone: Additional DNA sequences in this sample encode the identical CDR3. The chain couples TRBV5-6 to TRBJ1-1; D remains unclear. Germline values: CDR1 SGHDT, CDR2 YYEEEE. The CDR3 is 13 residues long. With 2 bases removed from V and 1 base from J, the gap between germline ends came to 6 bases. The CDR3 sequence is CASSFGRNTEAFF. In DNA form, the CDR3 reads TGTGCCAGCAGCTTCGGAAGGAACACTGAAGCTTTCTTT.